These T cell receptor beta chains were read from a single sample in a study of cytomegalovirus exposure and HLA in healthy donors. Libraries were prepared by immunoSEQ multiplex PCR; TCRdb keeps only in-frame clonotypes and omits some of them. The data show about 97,000 clones, with 75% seen just once and 10% held by the top ten. The sample comprised PBMCs. These receptors came from a man aged 50 or older in good health and CMV-seronegative. Each CDR3 is given with its conserved first and last residue. A D gene is named only where the DNA matches it firmly. Size is stated for part of the rows, as once, few or many counts, or as a class when the clone is expanded.

CDR3 DNA: TGTGCCAGCAGGGCGTATCAGGATTCTGGCGAGCAGTACTTC
CDR3 protein: CASRAYQDSGEQYF
D gene: NA
V gene: TRBV6-5
J gene: TRBJ2-7
clone size: NA

CDR3 DNA: TGTGCCAGCGCAGTGGGGGGGGCCAAAAACATTCAGTACTTC
CDR3 protein: CASAVGGAKNIQYF
D gene: TRBD2
V gene: TRBV25-1
J gene: TRBJ2-4
clone size: NA

CDR3 DNA: TGTGCCAGCAGCCCGACCGGGACTAGCCGCTACAATGAGCAGTTCTTC
CDR3 protein: CASSPTGTSRYNEQFF
D gene: TRBD2
V gene: TRBV28
J gene: TRBJ2-1
clone size: few

CDR3 DNA: TGTGCCAGCAGCCGCACAGGGGCAGATACGCAGTATTTT
CDR3 protein: CASSRTGADTQYF
D gene: TRBD1
V gene: TRBV5-4
J gene: TRBJ2-3
clone size: NA

CDR3 DNA: TGTGCCAGCAGACCAGAATCGTCAGGCACTGAAGCTTTCTTT
CDR3 protein: CASRPESSGTEAFF
D gene: NA
V gene: TRBV6-5
J gene: TRBJ1-1
clone size: NA

CDR3 DNA: TGCAGTGCTATCCGGAACACTGAAGCTTTCTTT
CDR3 protein: CSAIRNTEAFF
D gene: NA
V gene: TRBV20-1
J gene: TRBJ1-1
clone size: NA

CDR3 DNA: TGTGCCAGCAGCTTATTCCCCCCGGGAGAAATTGCAGATACGCAGTATTTT
CDR3 protein: CASSLFPPGEIADTQYF
D gene: NA
V gene: TRBV7-8
J gene: TRBJ2-3
clone size: NA

CDR3 DNA: TGTGCCAGCAGTGAAGCGATAGGGACAGTGAATGAAAAACTGTTTTTT
CDR3 protein: CASSEAIGTVNEKLFF
D gene: TRBD1
V gene: TRBV6-1
J gene: TRBJ1-4
clone size: NA

CDR3 DNA: TGTGCCAGCAGCTTACTAGCGGGAGTTGGTGAGCAGTTCTTC
CDR3 protein: CASSLLAGVGEQFF
D gene: TRBD2
V gene: TRBV7-2
J gene: TRBJ2-1
clone size: few

CDR3 DNA: TGTGCCAGCTCACCCTTTGATGAGGGAGGACTCTATGGCTACACCTTC
CDR3 protein: CASSPFDEGGLYGYTF
D gene: NA
V gene: TRBV18
J gene: TRBJ1-2
clone size: NA

CDR3 DNA: TGCGCCAGCAGCCAAGATCACAGGGTTAACTATGGCTACACCTTC
CDR3 protein: CASSQDHRVNYGYTF
D gene: NA
V gene: TRBV4-3
J gene: TRBJ1-2
clone size: few

CDR3 DNA: TGCGCCAGCAGCACTGGGACTAGCGGCTACAATGAGCAGTTCTTC
CDR3 protein: CASSTGTSGYNEQFF
D gene: TRBD2
V gene: TRBV5-1
J gene: TRBJ2-1
clone size: NA

CDR3 DNA: TGTGCCAGCAGTCCGACAGGGGAAGGGAGCACTGAAGCTTTCTTT
CDR3 protein: CASSPTGEGSTEAFF
D gene: TRBD1
V gene: TRBV28
J gene: TRBJ1-1
clone size: NA

CDR3 DNA: TGTGCCAGCAGTGAAACTACGTCAACCGGGGAGCTGTTTTTT
CDR3 protein: CASSETTSTGELFF
D gene: NA
V gene: TRBV2
J gene: TRBJ2-2
clone size: NA

CDR3 DNA: TGTGCCAGCAGCCAAGCACTCCACAGGGGGTCCTATGGCTACACCTTC
CDR3 protein: CASSQALHRGSYGYTF
D gene: TRBD1
V gene: TRBV4-2
J gene: TRBJ1-2
clone size: NA

CDR3 DNA: TGTGCCAGCAGTTATGGAGCAGCCAGCACAGATACGCAGTATTTT
CDR3 protein: CASSYGAASTDTQYF
D gene: NA
V gene: TRBV6-5
J gene: TRBJ2-3
clone size: once

CDR3 DNA: TGTGCCAGCCGGGGACAGCTCACCGGGGAGCTGTTTTTT
CDR3 protein: CASRGQLTGELFF
D gene: TRBD1
V gene: TRBV6-5
J gene: TRBJ2-2
clone size: NA

CDR3 DNA: TGTGCCAGCTCACTGGGACAGTCCACAGATACGCAGTATTTT
CDR3 protein: CASSLGQSTDTQYF
D gene: TRBD1
V gene: TRBV18
J gene: TRBJ2-3
clone size: NA